This section outlines one T cell receptor beta chain sequence together with its context. Original methodology: Reference gene primers were amplified, and this amplification served to estimate nucleated cell counts. Profiling relied on immunoSEQ multiplex PCR, and the TCRdb table lists in-frame clones only, not all of them. Clonal size and the V and J genes are those of that table, whereas D and trimming came from the DNA. The profile shows about 140,000 clones, about 86% of them singletons. The sample belongs to a study of blood T cell repertoires in COVID-19. Overall study: Samples of COVID-19 (acute and convalescent) were obtained from the United States, Italy and Spain. Nucleic acid was either cDNA or gDNA, and it came from T cells, B-cell-depleted T cells, or PBMCs.

J was trimmed by 2 bases and V by 3 bases; bases with no gene match: 3. Germline V CDR1 and CDR2: MNHEY, SMNVEV (reference sequence). This CDR3 region has 17 residues. The specimen was peripheral blood. The receptor was isolated from a woman aged 55 to 70 with acute or convalescent COVID-19. The chain has TRBV27 and TRBJ2-6, with TRBD2 matching over 11 bases. CDR3 coding DNA: TGTGCCAGCAGTTTCGGGACTAGCGGAACTGGGGCCAACGTCCTGACTTTC. It is translated as CASSFGTSGTGANVLTF.